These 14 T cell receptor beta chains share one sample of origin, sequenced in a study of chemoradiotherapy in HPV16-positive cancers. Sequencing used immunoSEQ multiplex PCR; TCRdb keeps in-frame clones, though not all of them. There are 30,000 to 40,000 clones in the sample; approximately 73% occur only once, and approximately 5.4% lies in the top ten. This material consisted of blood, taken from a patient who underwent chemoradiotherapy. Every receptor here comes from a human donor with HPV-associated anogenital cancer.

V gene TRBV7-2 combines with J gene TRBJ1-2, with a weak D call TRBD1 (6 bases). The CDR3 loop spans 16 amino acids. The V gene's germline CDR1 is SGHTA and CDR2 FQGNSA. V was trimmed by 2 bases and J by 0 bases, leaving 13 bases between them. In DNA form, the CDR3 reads TGTGCCAGCAGCTTAACCCCACAGGGAGCTAACTATGGCTACACCTTC. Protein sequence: CASSLTPQGANYGYTF.

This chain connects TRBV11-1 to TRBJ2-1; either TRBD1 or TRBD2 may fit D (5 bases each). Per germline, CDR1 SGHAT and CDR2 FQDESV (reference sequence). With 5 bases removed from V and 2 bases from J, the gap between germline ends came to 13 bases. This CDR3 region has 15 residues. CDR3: CASSPGDGTYNEQFF. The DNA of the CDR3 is TGTGCCAGCAGCCCCGGGGACGGAACCTACAATGAGCAGTTCTTC.

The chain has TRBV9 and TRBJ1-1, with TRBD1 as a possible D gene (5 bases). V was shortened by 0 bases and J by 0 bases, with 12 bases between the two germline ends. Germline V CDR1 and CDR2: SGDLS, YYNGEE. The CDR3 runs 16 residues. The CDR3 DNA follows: TGTGCCAGCAGCGTAGGGACAAATGCTCTGAACACTGAAGCTTTCTTT. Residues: CASSVGTNALNTEAFF.

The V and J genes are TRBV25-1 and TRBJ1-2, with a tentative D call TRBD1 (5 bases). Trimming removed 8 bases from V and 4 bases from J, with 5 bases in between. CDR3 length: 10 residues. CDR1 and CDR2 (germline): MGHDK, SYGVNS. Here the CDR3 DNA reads TGTGCCAGCGGGGGCTATGGCTACACCTTC. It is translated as CASGGYGYTF.

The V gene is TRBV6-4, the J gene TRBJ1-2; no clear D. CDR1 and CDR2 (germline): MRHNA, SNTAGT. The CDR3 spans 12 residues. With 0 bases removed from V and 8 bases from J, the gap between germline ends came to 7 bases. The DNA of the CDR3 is TGTGCCAGCAGTGACTCAGAAGGAGGCTACACCTTC. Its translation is CASSDSEGGYTF.

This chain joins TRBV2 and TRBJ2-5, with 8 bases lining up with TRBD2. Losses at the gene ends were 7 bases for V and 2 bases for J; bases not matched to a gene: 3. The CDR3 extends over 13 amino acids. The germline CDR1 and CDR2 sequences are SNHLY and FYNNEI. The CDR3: CASIAGTQETQYF. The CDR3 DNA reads TGTGCCAGCATAGCGGGGACTCAAGAGACCCAGTACTTC.

The CDR3 DNA reads TGTGCCAGCAGTTCCCCGACGAGCAGGGGAGCTAATTCACCCCTCCACTTT. It encodes CASSSPTSRGANSPLHF. The chain employs TRBV27 and TRBJ1-6; D possibly corresponds to TRBD1 (6 bases). Per germline, CDR1 MNHEY and CDR2 SMNVEV (reference sequence). The CDR3 runs 17 residues. V lost 4 bases and J lost 6, with 19 bases in between.

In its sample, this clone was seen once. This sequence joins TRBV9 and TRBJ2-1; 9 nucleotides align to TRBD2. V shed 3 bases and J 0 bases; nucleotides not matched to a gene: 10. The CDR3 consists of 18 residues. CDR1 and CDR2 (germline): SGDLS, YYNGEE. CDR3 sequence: CASSAPSGGQSSYNEQFF. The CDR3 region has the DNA TGTGCCAGCAGCGCCCCAAGCGGGGGGCAGAGCTCCTACAATGAGCAGTTCTTC.

CDR3 loop: CASSLSPPGAGSPLHF. The CDR3 nucleotides are TGTGCCAGCAGCTTATCCCCCCCTGGGGCCGGTTCACCCCTCCACTTT. The J gene is TRBJ1-6, the V gene TRBV7-8; possible D gene TRBD1, 5 bases. The V gene's germline CDR1 is SGHVS and CDR2 FQNEAQ. Deletions cut 2 bases from V and 9 bases from J, with 17 bases between. This CDR3 comprises 16 residues.

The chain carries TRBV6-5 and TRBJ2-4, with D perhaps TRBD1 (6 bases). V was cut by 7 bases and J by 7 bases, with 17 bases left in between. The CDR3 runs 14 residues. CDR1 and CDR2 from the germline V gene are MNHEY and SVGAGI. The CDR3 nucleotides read TGTGCCAGCAACCCTGGGGGCAGAATGAACATTCAGTACTTC. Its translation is CASNPGGRMNIQYF.

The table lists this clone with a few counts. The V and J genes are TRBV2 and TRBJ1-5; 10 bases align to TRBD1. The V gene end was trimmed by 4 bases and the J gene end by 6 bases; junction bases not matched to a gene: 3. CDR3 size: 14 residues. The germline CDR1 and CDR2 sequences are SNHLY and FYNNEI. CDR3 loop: CASSGDRGGQPQHF. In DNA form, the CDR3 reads TGTGCCAGCAGTGGGGACAGGGGAGGTCAGCCCCAGCATTTT.

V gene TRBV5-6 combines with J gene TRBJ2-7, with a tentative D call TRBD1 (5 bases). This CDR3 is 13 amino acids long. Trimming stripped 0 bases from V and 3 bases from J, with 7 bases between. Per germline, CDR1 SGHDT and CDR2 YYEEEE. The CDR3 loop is CASSLGGGYEQYF. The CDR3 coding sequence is TGTGCCAGCAGCTTGGGGGGCGGCTACGAGCAGTACTTC.

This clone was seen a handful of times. The CDR3 nucleotides read TGTGCCAGCAGTTTCGGGACTAGCGGGGGTCGGGAGACCCAGTACTTC. Its protein is CASSFGTSGGRETQYF. This sequence joins TRBV27 and TRBJ2-5; TRBD2 matches 14 bases. The CDR3 is 16 amino acids. Germline assignment: CDR1 MNHEY and CDR2 SMNVEV (reference sequence). The V gene end was trimmed by 3 bases and the J gene end by 5 bases; junction bases not matched to a gene: 5.

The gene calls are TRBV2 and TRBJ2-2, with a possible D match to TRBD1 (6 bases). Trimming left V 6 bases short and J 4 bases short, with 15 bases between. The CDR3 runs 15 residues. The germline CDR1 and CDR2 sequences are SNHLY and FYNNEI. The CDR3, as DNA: TGTGCCAGCAGCGCACAGGGTAGAGTCACCGGGGAGCTGTTTTTT. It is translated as CASSAQGRVTGELFF. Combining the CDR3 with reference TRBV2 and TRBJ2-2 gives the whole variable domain EPEVTQTPSHQVTQMGQEVILRCVPISNHLYFYWYRQILGQKVEFLVSFYNNEISEKSEIFDDQFSVERPDGSNFTLKIRSTKLEDSAMYFCASSAQGRVTGELFFGEGSRLTVL.